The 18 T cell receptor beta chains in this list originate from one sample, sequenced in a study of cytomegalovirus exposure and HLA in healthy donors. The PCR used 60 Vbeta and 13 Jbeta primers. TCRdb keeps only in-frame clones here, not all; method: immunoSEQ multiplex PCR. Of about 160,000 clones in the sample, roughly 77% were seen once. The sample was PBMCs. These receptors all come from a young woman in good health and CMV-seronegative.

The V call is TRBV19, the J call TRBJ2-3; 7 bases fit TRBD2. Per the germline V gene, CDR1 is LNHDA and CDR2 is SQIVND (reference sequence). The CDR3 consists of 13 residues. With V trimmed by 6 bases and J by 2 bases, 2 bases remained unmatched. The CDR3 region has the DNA TGTGCCAGTAGGGGGGGGTACACAGATACGCAGTATTTT. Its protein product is CASRGGYTDTQYF.

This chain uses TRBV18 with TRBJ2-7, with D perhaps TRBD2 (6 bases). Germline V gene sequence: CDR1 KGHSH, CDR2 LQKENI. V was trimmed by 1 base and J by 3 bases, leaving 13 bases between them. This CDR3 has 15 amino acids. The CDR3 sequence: CASSPLGAGNYEQYF. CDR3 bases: TGTGCCAGCTCACCACTCGGGGCGGGGAACTACGAGCAGTACTTC.

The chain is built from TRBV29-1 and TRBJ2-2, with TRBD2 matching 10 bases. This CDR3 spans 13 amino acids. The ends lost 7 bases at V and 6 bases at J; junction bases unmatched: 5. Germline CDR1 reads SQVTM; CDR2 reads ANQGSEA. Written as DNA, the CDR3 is TGCAGCGCTGTAGCGGGAGGCCCCGGGGAGCTGTTTTTT. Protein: CSAVAGGPGELFF.

The CDR3 loop is CASSSDTGNTIYF. The DNA for the CDR3 is TGTGCCAGCAGCTCGGACACCGGAAACACCATATATTTT. V is TRBV5-4 and J is TRBJ1-3; D perhaps matches TRBD1 (5 bases). V was clipped by 3 bases and J by 4 bases, with 8 bases between them. There are 13 residues in the CDR3. Germline V gene lookup returns CDR1 SGHNT and CDR2 YYREEE (reference sequence).

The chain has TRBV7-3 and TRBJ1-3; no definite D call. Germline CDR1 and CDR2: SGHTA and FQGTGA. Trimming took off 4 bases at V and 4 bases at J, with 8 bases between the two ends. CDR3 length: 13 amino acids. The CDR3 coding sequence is TGTGCCAGCAGCTCCGGAGCCGGAAACACCATATATTTT. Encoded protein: CASSSGAGNTIYF.

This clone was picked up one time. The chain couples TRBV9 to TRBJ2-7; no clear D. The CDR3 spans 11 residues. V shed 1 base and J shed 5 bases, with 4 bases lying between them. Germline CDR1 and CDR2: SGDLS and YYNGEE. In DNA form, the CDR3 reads TGTGCCAGCAGCGTATTTAACGAGCAGTACTTC. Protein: CASSVFNEQYF.

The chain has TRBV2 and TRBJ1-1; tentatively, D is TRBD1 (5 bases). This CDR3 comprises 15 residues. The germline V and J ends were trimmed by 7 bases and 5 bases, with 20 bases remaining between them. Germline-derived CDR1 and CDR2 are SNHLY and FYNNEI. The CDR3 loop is CASMVAGLQITEAFF. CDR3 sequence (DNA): TGTGCCAGCATGGTAGCGGGGCTCCAGATTACTGAAGCTTTCTTT.

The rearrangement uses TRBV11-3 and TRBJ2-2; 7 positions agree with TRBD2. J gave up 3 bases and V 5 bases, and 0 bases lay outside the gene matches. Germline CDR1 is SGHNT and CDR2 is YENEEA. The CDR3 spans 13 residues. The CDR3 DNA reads TGTGCCAGCAGCCGGGGGGACACCGGGGAGCTGTTTTTT. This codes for CASSRGDTGELFF. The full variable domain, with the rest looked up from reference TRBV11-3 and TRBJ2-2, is EAGVVQSPRYKIIEKKQPVAFWCNPISGHNTLYWYLQNLGQGPELLIRYENEEAVDDSQLPKDRFSAERLKGVDSTLKIQPAELGDSAVYLCASSRGDTGELFFGEGSRLTVL.

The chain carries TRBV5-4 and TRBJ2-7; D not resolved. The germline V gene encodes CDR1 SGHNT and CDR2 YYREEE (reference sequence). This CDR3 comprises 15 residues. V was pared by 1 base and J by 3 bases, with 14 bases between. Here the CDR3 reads CASSLSTAAYYEQYF. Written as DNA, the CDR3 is TGTGCCAGCAGCTTGTCTACAGCCGCATACTACGAGCAGTACTTC.

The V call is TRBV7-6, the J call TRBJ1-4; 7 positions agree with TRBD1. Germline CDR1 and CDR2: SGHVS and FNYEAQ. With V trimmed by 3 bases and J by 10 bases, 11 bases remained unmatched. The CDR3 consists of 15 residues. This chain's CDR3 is CASSFEDRVGGKLFF. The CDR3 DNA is TGTGCCAGCAGCTTCGAAGACAGGGTTGGCGGAAAACTGTTTTTT.

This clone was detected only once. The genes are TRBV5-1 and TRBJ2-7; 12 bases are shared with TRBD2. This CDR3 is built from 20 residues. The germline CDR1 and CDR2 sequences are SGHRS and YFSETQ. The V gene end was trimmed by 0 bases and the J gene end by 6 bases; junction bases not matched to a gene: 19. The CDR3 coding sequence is TGCGCCAGCAGCTTGGGAAGGGACCCTATGACTAGCGGGAGTCCGAGCGAGCAGTACTTC. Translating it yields CASSLGRDPMTSGSPSEQYF.

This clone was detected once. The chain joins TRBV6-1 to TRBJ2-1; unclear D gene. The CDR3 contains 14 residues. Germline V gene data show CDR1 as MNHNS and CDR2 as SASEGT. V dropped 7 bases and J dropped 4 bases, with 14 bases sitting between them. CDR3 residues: CASTGVFEYNEQFF. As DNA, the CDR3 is TGTGCCAGCACGGGTGTTTTTGAATACAATGAGCAGTTCTTC.

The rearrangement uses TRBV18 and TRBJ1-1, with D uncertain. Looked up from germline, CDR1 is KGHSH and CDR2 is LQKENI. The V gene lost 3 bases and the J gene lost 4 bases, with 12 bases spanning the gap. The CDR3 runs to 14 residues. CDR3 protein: CASSPGSYATEAFF. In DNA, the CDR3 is TGTGCCAGCTCACCTGGGAGTTACGCCACTGAAGCTTTCTTT.

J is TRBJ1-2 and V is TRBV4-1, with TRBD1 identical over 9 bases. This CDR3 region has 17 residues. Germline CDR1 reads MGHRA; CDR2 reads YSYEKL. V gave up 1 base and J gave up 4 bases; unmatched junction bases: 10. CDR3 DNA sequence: TGCGCCAGCAGCCAAGGGCCCCTCGGGACAGGGCGCTATGGCTACACCTTC. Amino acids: CASSQGPLGTGRYGYTF.

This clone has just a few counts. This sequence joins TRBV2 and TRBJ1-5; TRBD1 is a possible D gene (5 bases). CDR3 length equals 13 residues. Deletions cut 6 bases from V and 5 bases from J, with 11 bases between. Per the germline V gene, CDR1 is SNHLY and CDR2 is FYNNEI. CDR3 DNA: TGTGCCAGCAGACTGACAGAATATCAGCCCCAGCATTTT. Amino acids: CASRLTEYQPQHF.

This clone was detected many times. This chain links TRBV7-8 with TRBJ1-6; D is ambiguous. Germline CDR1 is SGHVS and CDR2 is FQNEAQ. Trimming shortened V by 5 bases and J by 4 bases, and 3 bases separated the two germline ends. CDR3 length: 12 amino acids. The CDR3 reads CASSPYNSPLHF. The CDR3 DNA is TGTGCCAGCAGCCCATATAATTCACCCCTCCACTTT.

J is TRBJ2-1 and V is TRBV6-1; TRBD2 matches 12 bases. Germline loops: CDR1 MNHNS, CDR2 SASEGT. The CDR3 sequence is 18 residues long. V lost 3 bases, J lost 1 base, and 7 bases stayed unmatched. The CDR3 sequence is CASSDDLLAGGSYNEQFF. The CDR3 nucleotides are TGTGCCAGCAGTGACGATCTACTAGCGGGGGGATCCTACAATGAGCAGTTCTTC.

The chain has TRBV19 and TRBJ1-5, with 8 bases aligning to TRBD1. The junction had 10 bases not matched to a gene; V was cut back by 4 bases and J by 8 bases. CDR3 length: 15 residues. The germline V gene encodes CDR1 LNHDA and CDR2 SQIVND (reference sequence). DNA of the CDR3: TGTGCCAGTAGTACCTGGACAGGGCCAGGGGAGCCCCAGCATTTT. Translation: CASSTWTGPGEPQHF.